This is a list of T cell receptor beta chains from one sample in a study of PD-1 blockade in classical Hodgkin lymphoma. The assay was immunoSEQ multiplex PCR, and TCRdb's table has in-frame clones only and misses some. The table includes about 85,000 clones, about nine tenths detected once. This material consisted of peripheral blood mononuclear cells (PBMCs), taken before the fourth cycle of nivolumab. These receptors were taken from a human donor with classical Hodgkin lymphoma. The CDR3 runs from the conserved cysteine through the conserved F or W. A D gene is named only where the DNA matches it firmly. Not every row has a clone size; where given, it reads once, few, many or a size class.

.,TRBJ1-1,TRBV7-2,.,TGTGCCAGCAGCCTAGTAGCGGTCGATAACACTGAAGCTTTCTTT,CASSLVAVDNTEAFF
TRBD1,TRBJ1-2,TRBV28,.,TGTGCCAGCAGTTTATTCGGGACAGGGGGTGGTCTAGGCTACACCTTC,CASSLFGTGGGLGYTF
.,TRBJ2-7,TRBV6-5,.,TGTGCCAGCAGTGGGACCCCCTACGAGCAGTACTTC,CASSGTPYEQYF
.,TRBJ2-1,TRBV15,.,TGTGCCACCAGCAGACCGCCCCGGGGGAGCGGTTACAATGAGCAGTTCTTC,CATSRPPRGSGYNEQFF
.,TRBJ1-1,TRBV11-2,many,TGTGCCAGCAGCTTCCGCAGTAACGCTGAAGCTTTCTTT,CASSFRSNAEAFF
.,TRBJ2-3,TRBV6-6,.,TGTGCCAGCAGTTACCTTGCGACGGATACGCAGTATTTT,CASSYLATDTQYF
.,TRBJ1-2,TRBV19,once,TGTGCCAGTAGTATAGATCTCGGCGACAATGGCTACACCTTC,CASSIDLGDNGYTF
.,TRBJ2-1,TRBV7-2,once,TGTGCCAGCAGCTCCCCTACCGGGTCCAACCTTAATGAGCAGTTCTTC,CASSSPTGSNLNEQFF
.,TRBJ2-1,TRBV20-1,once,TGCAGTGCTAGATCCCTCCGAGAGCAGTTCTTC,CSARSLREQFF
.,TRBJ2-1,TRBV15,.,TGTGCCACCAACAGGGACTCATACAATGAGCAGTTCTTC,CATNRDSYNEQFF
TRBD1,TRBJ1-6,TRBV11-2,.,TGTGCCAGCAGCCGCCTCCGGGACAGGGGATCACCCCTCCACTTT,CASSRLRDRGSPLHF
.,TRBJ1-1,TRBV11-2,few,TGTGCCAGCAGCTTTCGACTTGGCACTGAAGCTTTCTTT,CASSFRLGTEAFF
TRBD1,TRBJ1-1,TRBV6-6,.,TGTGCCAGCAGTTATTTCCGACAGGGGAGGTCTGAAGCTTTCTTT,CASSYFRQGRSEAFF
TRBD2,TRBJ2-1,TRBV5-1,.,TGCGCCAGCAGCCTCGTCGGACTAGCGGGAGGGAGTGAGCAGTTCTTC,CASSLVGLAGGSEQFF
.,TRBJ2-3,TRBV9,.,TGTGCCAGCAGCGTACAACGTTTCGGGTCCGGCACAGATACGCAGTATTTT,CASSVQRFGSGTDTQYF
.,TRBJ1-2,TRBV10-3,.,TGTGCCATCAGTGACCGCCGAGGTCCCGCGAGTAGCCCCTTCTATGGCTACACCTTC,CAISDRRGPASSPFYGYTF
.,TRBJ2-5,TRBV7-3,once,TGTGCCAGCTCACCCCATGGAGAAGAGACCCAGTACTTC,CASSPHGEETQYF
.,TRBJ1-5,TRBV29-1,.,TGCAGCGTTGCGGATGGGCTCATCGGCAATCAGCCCCAGCATTTT,CSVADGLIGNQPQHF
.,TRBJ1-5,TRBV19,.,TGTGCCAGTAGTAGGGGGGCAGGGGACCAGCCCCAGCATTTT,CASSRGAGDQPQHF
TRBD2,TRBJ2-3,TRBV9,.,TGTGCCAGCAGCCGTCCCGGGATAGCGGGGTCCCCTCGGGTGGCAGATACGCAGTATTTT,CASSRPGIAGSPRVADTQYF
.,TRBJ2-6,TRBV4-1,.,TGCGCCAGCAGCCAAGGGCGGGGGCGGACGAGGCGGGGGGCCAACGTCCTGACTTTC,CASSQGRGRTRRGANVLTF
TRBD2,TRBJ2-5,TRBV5-1,.,TGCGCCAGCAGCTTTACGACTAGCGTGGGGGAGACCCAGTACTTC,CASSFTTSVGETQYF
.,TRBJ2-2,TRBV7-6,.,TGTGCCAGCAGCTTACGCCTTTTGGGCAGGGGGGTGAACACCGGGGAGCTGTTTTTT,CASSLRLLGRGVNTGELFF
.,TRBJ1-2,TRBV4-2,.,TGTGCCAGCAGCATCCGACTGGGAAGTGGCTACACCTTC,CASSIRLGSGYTF
.,TRBJ1-6,TRBV28,few,TGTGCCAGCACCCGCGGGGACCTCTCCTATAATTCACCCCTCCACTTT,CASTRGDLSYNSPLHF
.,TRBJ1-5,TRBV7-9,once,TGTGCCAGCAGCTCAGGGGTGGTACAGCCCCAGCATTTT,CASSSGVVQPQHF
TRBD1,TRBJ1-4,TRBV7-9,.,TGTGCCAGCAGCCGTCCCGACAGGGGGCCAAATGAAAAACTGTTTTTT,CASSRPDRGPNEKLFF
TRBD1,TRBJ1-1,TRBV19,.,TGTGCCAGTAGTACGCCCCGACAGGGGGCGGACACTGAAGCTTTCTTT,CASSTPRQGADTEAFF
.,TRBJ2-1,TRBV7-9,.,TGTGCCAGCAGCTCCGGGCCCAATGAGCAGTTCTTC,CASSSGPNEQFF
TRBD2,TRBJ2-3,TRBV13,.,TGTGCCAGCAGCGGAATGAGCGGGGGGGCCTTCACAGATACGCAGTATTTT,CASSGMSGGAFTDTQYF
.,TRBJ2-4,TRBV12-1,.,.,CASSFGTGNLRGAKNIQYF
.,TRBJ2-5,TRBV7-8,.,TGTGCCAGCAGCCTACGCCGTGGGGGACCTCCGGGGGAGACCCAGTACTTC,CASSLRRGGPPGETQYF
.,TRBJ2-7,TRBV18,.,TGTGCCAGCTCACCCAACACAGGTTTCCCGTACGAGCAGTACTTC,CASSPNTGFPYEQYF
.,TRBJ1-2,TRBV21-1,.,TGTGCCACCAGGGGAGGAAGGGGGACTAACTATGGCTACACCTTC,CATRGGRGTNYGYTF
TRBD2,TRBJ2-3,TRBV9,.,TGTGCCAGCAGCGCGCCCGGGACTAGAGTAGATACGCAGTATTTT,CASSAPGTRVDTQYF
TRBD1,TRBJ2-3,TRBV6-4,.,TGTGCCAGCAGTGACTCGGGACAGGGCACAGATACGCAGTATTTT,CASSDSGQGTDTQYF
TRBD2,TRBJ2-3,TRBV15,.,TGTGCCACCAGCAGAGACCCACCCGGGGTAGCGGGGGGACCTGCCATCGCGCAGTATTTT,CATSRDPPGVAGGPAIAQYF
TRBD1,TRBJ2-7,TRBV5-4,.,TGTGCCAGCAGCTTGGGTCCGGGACAGGCCTACGAGCAGTACTTC,CASSLGPGQAYEQYF
TRBD1,TRBJ1-6,TRBV7-2,.,TGTGCCAGCAGCTTAGGGCATCCGGGGACAGTTAATTCACCCCTCCACTTT,CASSLGHPGTVNSPLHF
TRBD2,TRBJ2-5,TRBV4-3,.,TGCGCCAGCAGCCAAGAGACTAGCGGGGGGGAAGAGACCCAGTACTTC,CASSQETSGGEETQYF
.,TRBJ1-1,TRBV4-2,.,TGTGCCAGCAGCCTAAGGGGGGGTTCCTATGAAGCTTTCTTT,CASSLRGGSYEAFF
TRBD1,TRBJ1-1,TRBV11-2,.,TGTGCCAGCAGCACGCCGGGACAGGCTGCGGAGGCTTTCTTT,CASSTPGQAAEAFF
.,TRBJ1-1,TRBV27,.,TGTGCCAGCAGCTACAGTCTCTCCACTGAAGCTTTCTTT,CASSYSLSTEAFF
.,TRBJ2-5,TRBV15,.,TGTGCCACCAGCGCCTCAATTGGGCCCAGAGAGACCCAGTACTTC,CATSASIGPRETQYF
.,TRBJ1-1,TRBV21-1,.,TGTGCCAGCAGCAAACAAAATCCCCCTTTT,CASSKQNPPF
.,TRBJ2-7,TRBV27,.,TGTGCCAGCAGTTTTTCAGGTTCGGGCGAGCAGTACTTC,CASSFSGSGEQYF
.,TRBJ2-7,TRBV19,.,TGTGCCAGTAGTATATCGGCGGTTAACGAGCAGTACTTC,CASSISAVNEQYF
.,TRBJ2-1,TRBV9,once,TGTGCCAGCGTCGACGAGGCCGTAGCCCCAAATGAGCAGTTCTTC,CASVDEAVAPNEQFF
.,TRBJ2-7,TRBV4-3,.,TGCGCCAGCAGCCAAGGGGACACCCGGGGTAACGAGCAGTACTTC,CASSQGDTRGNEQYF
TRBD1,TRBJ1-5,TRBV11-2,once,TGTGCCAGCACCGAGGGGGCTGAACAGCCCCAGCATTTT,CASTEGAEQPQHF
TRBD1,TRBJ1-1,TRBV28,.,TGTGCCAGCAGTTGGGGACAGCTGAACACTGAAGCTTTCTTT,CASSWGQLNTEAFF
.,TRBJ2-3,TRBV30,.,TGTGCCTGGAGCCCCCCTCCTAGCGCAGATACGCAGTATTTT,CAWSPPPSADTQYF
.,TRBJ1-1,TRBV6-5,.,TGTGCCAGCAGTCCCCAATGGAGCACTGAAGCTTTCTTT,CASSPQWSTEAFF
TRBD2,TRBJ2-3,TRBV6-4,few,TGTGCCAGCAGTGACCAAGCGGGGGGGCCGTATACGCAGTATTTT,CASSDQAGGPYTQYF
TRBD1,TRBJ2-7,TRBV29-1,.,TGCAGCGTGGGACAGGGGGCGGGGGAGCAGTACTTC,CSVGQGAGEQYF
.,TRBJ1-2,TRBV6-4,.,TGTGCCAGCAGTGACTCGTCAAGGGGCAGTGGCTACACCTTC,CASSDSSRGSGYTF
.,TRBJ2-7,TRBV7-3,few,TGTGCCAGCAGCTCCGGGATATCCTACGAGCAGTACTTC,CASSSGISYEQYF
.,TRBJ1-6,TRBV6-6,.,TGTGCCAGCAGTTACGACAGAGCGTATAATTCACCCCTCCACTTT,CASSYDRAYNSPLHF
.,TRBJ1-5,TRBV29-1,.,TGCAGCGCCGCGACAGGCCAAAATCAGCCCCAGCATTTT,CSAATGQNQPQHF